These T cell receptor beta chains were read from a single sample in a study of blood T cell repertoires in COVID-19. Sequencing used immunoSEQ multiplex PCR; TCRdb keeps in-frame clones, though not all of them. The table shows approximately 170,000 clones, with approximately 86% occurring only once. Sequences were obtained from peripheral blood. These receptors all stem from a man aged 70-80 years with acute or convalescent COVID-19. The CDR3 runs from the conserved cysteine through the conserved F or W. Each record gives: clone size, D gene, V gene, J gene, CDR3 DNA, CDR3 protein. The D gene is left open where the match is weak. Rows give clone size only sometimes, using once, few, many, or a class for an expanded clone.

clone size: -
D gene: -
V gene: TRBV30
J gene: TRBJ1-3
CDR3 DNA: TGTGCCTTGCACAGGGGAAACACCATATATTTT
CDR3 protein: CALHRGNTIYF

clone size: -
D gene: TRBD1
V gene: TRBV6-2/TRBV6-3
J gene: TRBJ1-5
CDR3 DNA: TGTGCCAGCAGTTGGACCGGGACAGGGTCTGGTAGCAATCAGCCCCAGCATTTT
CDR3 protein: CASSWTGTGSGSNQPQHF

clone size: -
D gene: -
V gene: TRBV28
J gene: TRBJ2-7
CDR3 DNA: TGTGCCAGCTACGGCAGGGTAGGCGAGCAGTACTTC
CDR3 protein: CASYGRVGEQYF

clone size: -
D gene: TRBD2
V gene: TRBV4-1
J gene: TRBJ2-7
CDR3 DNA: TGCGCCAGCAGCTTAGTCCCCGGGGCGGGAGAAATGGCTGAGCAGTACTTC
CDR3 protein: CASSLVPGAGEMAEQYF

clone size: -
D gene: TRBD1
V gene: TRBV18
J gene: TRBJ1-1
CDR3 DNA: TGTGCCAGCTCACCACCTCAGGACAGGGAAGCTTTCTTT
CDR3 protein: CASSPPQDREAFF

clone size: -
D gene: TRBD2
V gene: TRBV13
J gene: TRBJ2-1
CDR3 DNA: TGTGCCAGCAGCTCGGGACTAGCGGTTACCAATGAGCAGTTCTTC
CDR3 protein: CASSSGLAVTNEQFF

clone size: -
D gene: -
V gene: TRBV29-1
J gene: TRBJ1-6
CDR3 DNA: TGCAGCGTACGGGACTCCCCCGCGAATTCACCCCTCCACTTT
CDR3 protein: CSVRDSPANSPLHF

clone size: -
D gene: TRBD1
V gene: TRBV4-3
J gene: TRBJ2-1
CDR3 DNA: TGCGCCAGCAGCCAAGTCTCCACAGGGGACGCGCACAATGAGCAGTTCTTC
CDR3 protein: CASSQVSTGDAHNEQFF

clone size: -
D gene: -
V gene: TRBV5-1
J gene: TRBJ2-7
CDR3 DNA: TGCGCCAGCAGTGGGGACATCTCCTACGAGCAGTACTTC
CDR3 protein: CASSGDISYEQYF

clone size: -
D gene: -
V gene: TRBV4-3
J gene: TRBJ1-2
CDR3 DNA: TGCGCCAGCAGCCGGGGCAGGGTAAGCTATGGCTACACCTTC
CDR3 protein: CASSRGRVSYGYTF

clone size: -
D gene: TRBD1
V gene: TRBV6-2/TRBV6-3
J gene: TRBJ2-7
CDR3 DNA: TGTGCCAGCAGTGCTCTACAGGGGGCGAGAGGTTCCGAGCAGTACTTC
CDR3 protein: CASSALQGARGSEQYF

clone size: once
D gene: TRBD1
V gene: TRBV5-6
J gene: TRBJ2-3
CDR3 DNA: TGTGCCAGCAGCCGGGACAGGGGGCGAGACACAGATACGCAGTATTTT
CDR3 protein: CASSRDRGRDTDTQYF

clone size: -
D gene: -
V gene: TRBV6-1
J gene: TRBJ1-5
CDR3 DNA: TGTGCCAGCAGTGAAGTAGGAGTGACCCAGCATTTT
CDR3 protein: CASSEVGVTQHF

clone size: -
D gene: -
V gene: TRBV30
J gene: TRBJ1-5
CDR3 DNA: TGTGCCTGGAGTGCCACCCGGCGAGGGTTCGGGCAGCCCCAGCATTTT
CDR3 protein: CAWSATRRGFGQPQHF

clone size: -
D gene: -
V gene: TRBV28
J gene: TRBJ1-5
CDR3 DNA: TGTGCCAGCAGTTTCGGAGGGACCGGCAATCAGCCCCAGCATTTT
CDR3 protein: CASSFGGTGNQPQHF

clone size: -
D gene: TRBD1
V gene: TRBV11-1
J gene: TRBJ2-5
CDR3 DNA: TGTGCCAGCAGCCCGGGACAGGGGGCATCAGAGACCCAGTACTTC
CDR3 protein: CASSPGQGASETQYF

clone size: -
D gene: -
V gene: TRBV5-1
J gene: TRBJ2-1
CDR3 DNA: TGCGCCAGCAGCACTACTAGGGAGGAGAATGAGCAGTTCTTC
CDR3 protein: CASSTTREENEQFF

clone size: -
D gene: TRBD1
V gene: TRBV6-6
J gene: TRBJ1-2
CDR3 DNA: TGTGCCAGCACCCCGGGACAGGGGAAGGGCTACACCTTC
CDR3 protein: CASTPGQGKGYTF

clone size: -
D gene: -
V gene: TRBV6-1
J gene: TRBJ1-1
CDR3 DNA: TGTGCCAGCAGTGAACAGGGGAATACTGAAGCTTTCTTT
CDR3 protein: CASSEQGNTEAFF

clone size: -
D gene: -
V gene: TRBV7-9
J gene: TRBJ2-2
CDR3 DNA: TGTGCCAGCAGCTTGGGCTCGGGGGGCCTCACCGGGGAGCTGTTTTTT
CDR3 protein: CASSLGSGGLTGELFF

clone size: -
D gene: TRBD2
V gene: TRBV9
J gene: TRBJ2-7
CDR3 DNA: TGTGCCAGCAGCGGCCTAGGGGCTAGCGGGGGCTACGAGCAGTACTTC
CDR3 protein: CASSGLGASGGYEQYF

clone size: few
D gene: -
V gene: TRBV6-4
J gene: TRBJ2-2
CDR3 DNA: TGTGCCAGCAGTTCCGGGGTATACACCGGGGAGCTGTTTTTT
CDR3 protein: CASSSGVYTGELFF

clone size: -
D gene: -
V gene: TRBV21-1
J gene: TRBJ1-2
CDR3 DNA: TGTGCCAGCAGCAAAGTGCCGGGAGGGAATGGCTACACCTTC
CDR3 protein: CASSKVPGGNGYTF

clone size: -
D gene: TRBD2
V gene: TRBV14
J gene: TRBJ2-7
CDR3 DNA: TGTGCCAGCAGCCCATTCCGGGGGGGATTCTCCTACGAGCAGTACTTC
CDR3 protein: CASSPFRGGFSYEQYF